This entry describes one T cell receptor beta chain. This clonotype has just a few counts. It lacks a known antigen. Base qualities were left out, and no much larger clone turns up one base away. These data are taken from a study of identical twins (dated by TCRdb to between 2015 and 2016). About the investigation overall: The study deep-sequenced TCR alpha and beta repertoires from monozygotic twins, unrelated adults of various ages and cord blood to test whether fetal clonotypes persist. To rule out contamination, the twin experiments were replicated at different times with different library preparation protocols. What the work shows at the level of the full study, not this receptor alone: Compared with coincidental sharing between unrelated individuals, out-of-frame TCR alpha sequences shared between twins showed an excess of sequences with low generation probability. In monozygotic twins, recombination models systematically underestimated out-of-frame TCR alpha sharing, but the models matched the sharing seen between unrelated individuals. Invariant T cells such as MAIT and iNKT could partly confound zero-insertion analyses, although diverse VJ usage argued against such confounding for most clonotypes. Because the same donors could not be followed over many years, conclusions were based on cross-sectional statistical analysis. Excess twin sharing in beta out-of-frame sequences was weaker because fewer shared sequences lowered the signal-to-noise ratio. Abundant cord blood beta clonotypes had fewer insertions, young adult naive repertoires showed a similar but weaker trend, and memory repertoires showed no such trend.

The germline V end is reduced by 4 bases and the J end by 0 bases; junction bases left unmatched: 6. The CDR3 holds 17 amino acids from the cysteine to the phenylalanine. The kept DNA is CDR3 alone, 51 bases in frame from the first base. CDR1 and CDR2 (WNHNN, SYGVQD) derive from the germline V gene (reference sequence). Libraries were prepared through 5' RACE. Sequencing used an Illumina HiSeq 2000. A universal primer binding site was added through template switching, and the final cDNA carried a unique molecular identifier so that TCR cDNA molecules could be counted accurately. Specific primers in the conserved constant-segment region were used to synthesize first-strand cDNA for TCR alpha and beta chains. Each cDNA library was double barcoded, with a SMART-Mk sample barcode plus Illumina barcodes, to control for contamination. Two successive PCR steps introduced TruSeq adapter sequences along with Illumina sample barcodes. The Illumina HiSeq platform was used with custom primers to sequence TCR alpha and beta cDNA libraries. The original pipeline was this. Unique molecular identifiers were extracted from raw reads with MiGEC, and CDR3 positions were determined with MiXCR. For each individual, recombination models were inferred using an EM algorithm with the repgenHMM and IGoR tools. Shared clonotype analysis was performed with the tcR package in R, normalizing sharing by the product of cloneset sizes. To study raw recombination without the effects of thymic and clonal selection, out-of-frame nonproductive sequences were analyzed. TCRdb handled the public reads itself, with Q25 trimming in fastp and clone calling in MiXCR, and kept productive beta chains. Every entry covers one CDR3 protein and lists the most common genes and DNA from its rows. In this record, the V and J calls reflect TCRdb's handling and not the investigators' own analysis. The sample has about 530,000 distinct CDR3 sequences on record, 15% of them singletons. The ten largest make up roughly 0.4% of the sample.

Every donor was a healthy Caucasian. The twin cohort comprised three pairs of female monozygotic twins, all aged roughly 18 to 30 years. CD4+ and CD8+ T cell populations were isolated with positive isolation kits from Invitrogen. The sample also formed part of further work on yellow fever vaccine responses in identical twins. That second publication adds: The T cell response to vaccination in identical twins was reported by the authors to appear partly convergent and partly personalized. In the study, vaccine-responding T cell clones were precisely tracked in identical twins.

The sequence is built from TRBV10-1 and TRBJ2-1; 10 central bases correspond to TRBD2. This receptor was identified in a woman aged 18-29 years in good health. The material sequenced was CD4+ T cells sorted from blood. This receptor has the CDR3 CASSGTSGVVSYNEQFF. The DNA sequence follows: TGCGCCAGCAGTGGGACTAGCGGAGTCGTCTCCTACAATGAGCAGTTCTTC.